The 2 T cell receptor beta chains listed next were all sequenced from one sample in a study of response to subunit inactivated influenza vaccine. Via MiXCR, TCRdb re-called the RT-PCR reads, giving one row per CDR3 protein. The sample yields roughly 710,000 distinct CDR3 sequences, 12% to 15% seen once. The material was PBMCs from blood, obtained around two weeks before vaccination. The receptors originated from a man in his fifties or sixties who received an inactivated influenza vaccine.

The rearrangement links TRBV29-1 to TRBJ2-2; TRBD1 matches 9 bases. CDR3 length equals 13 residues. J gave up 4 bases and V 7 bases, and 4 bases lay outside the gene matches. Germline V gene lookup returns CDR1 SQVTM and CDR2 ANQGSEA. This CDR3 is CSGGTGSTGELFF. The CDR3 DNA reads TGCAGCGGGGGGACAGGGAGCACCGGGGAGCTGTTTTTT.

The table lists this clonotype with a few counts. This sequence joins TRBV24-1 and TRBJ2-1; 11 nucleotides align to TRBD1. The CDR3 extends over 16 amino acids. Trimming at V came to 6 bases and at J to 3 bases, leaving 6 bases not matched to a gene. Looked up from germline, CDR1 is KGHDR and CDR2 is SFDVKD. The CDR3 protein is CATSPADRGHYNEQFF. In nucleotides, the CDR3 is TGTGCCACCAGTCCGGCGGACAGGGGGCACTACAATGAGCAGTTCTTC.